The present entry profiles one T cell receptor beta chain with its context. Its antigen is not identified. The V gene's germline CDR1 is SGHTA and CDR2 FQGNSA. Deletions cut 5 bases from V and 0 bases from J, with 8 bases between. This CDR3 region has 15 residues. Assay used: immunoSEQ multiplex PCR; TCRdb lists only in-frame clones, some missing. The sample lists 92,000 or so clones, nearly 90% occurring once. This entry is derived from a study of T cell responses to AZD1222 COVID-19 vaccine. The study, taken as a whole, reports: Clonal diversity may have been underestimated, and the donors were mostly white British, with more females than males. Seropositivity was recorded at baseline in only six AZD1222 recipients. Researchers took repertoire samples only after the peak T cell response had come. Vaccine-associated CD4 TCRs spanned spike, dominant at 160-218 and 743-854.

The sequence was obtained from an adult in good health. This chain joins TRBV7-2 and TRBJ1-6; unclear D gene. The sample here was peripheral blood, taken on day 0 of AZD1222 vaccination. CDR3 DNA sequence: TGTGCCAGCAGCGGGGAGAGCTCCTATAATTCACCCCTCCACTTT. Encoded protein: CASSGESSYNSPLHF.